This T cell receptor (beta chain) was sequenced in a study of blood T cells in healthy people across ages. PCR was performed a second time for 7 to 11 cycles using a sample-barcoded 5' primer and a J-beta primer mix. Each of the samples gave a minimum of 2.5 million paired-end reads that contained CDR3. TCRdb reanalysed the 5' RACE reads using MiXCR and keeps one entry per CDR3 protein. The table shows a few hundred thousand distinct CDR3 sequences, with approximately 30% occurring only once. Study-level points and caveats: A roughly linear age-dependent decrease characterized TCR beta diversity per million T cells.

V shed 6 bases, J shed 2 bases, and the junction held 9 bases outside the gene matches. The CDR3 consists of 15 residues. Germline V gives CDR1 LGHNA, CDR2 YSLEER. In regard to this clonotype: Antigen: not known.

The chain recombines TRBV4-3 with TRBJ1-2, with 7 bases aligning to TRBD1. The source is a woman aged 70-85 years in good health. Sequenced: blood. DNA of the CDR3: TGCGCCAGCAGAGGACAGGAAAGGGGAAACTATGGCTACACCTTC. Encoded protein: CASRGQERGNYGYTF.